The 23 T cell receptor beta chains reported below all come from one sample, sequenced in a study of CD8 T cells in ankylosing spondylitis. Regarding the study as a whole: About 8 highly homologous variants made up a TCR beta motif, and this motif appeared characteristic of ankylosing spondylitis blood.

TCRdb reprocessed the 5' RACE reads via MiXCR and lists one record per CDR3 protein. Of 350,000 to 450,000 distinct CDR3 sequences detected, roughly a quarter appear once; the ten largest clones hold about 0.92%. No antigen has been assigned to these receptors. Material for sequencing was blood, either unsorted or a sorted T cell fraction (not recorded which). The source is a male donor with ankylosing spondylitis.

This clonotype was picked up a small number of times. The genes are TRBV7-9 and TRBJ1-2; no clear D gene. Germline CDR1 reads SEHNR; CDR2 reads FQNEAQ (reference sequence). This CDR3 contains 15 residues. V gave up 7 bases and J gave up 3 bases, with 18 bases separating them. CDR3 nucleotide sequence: TGTGCCAGCACCTACCCGGGGAAAAGGGACTATGGCTACACCTTC. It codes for CASTYPGKRDYGYTF. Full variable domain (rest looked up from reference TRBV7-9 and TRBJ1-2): DTGVSQNPRHKITKRGQNVTFRCDPISEHNRLYWYRQTLGQGPEFLTYFQNEAQLEKSRLLSDRFSAERPKGSFSTLEIQRTEQGDSAMYLCASTYPGKRDYGYTFGSGTRLTVV.

The CDR3 spells CASSFRPTGDSPLHF. The CDR3 bases are TGTGCCAGCAGTTTCCGCCCGACAGGGGATTCACCCCTCCACTTT. The chain carries TRBV6-5 and TRBJ1-6; 8 bases match TRBD1. The V gene's germline CDR1 is MNHEY and CDR2 SVGAGI. The trim removed 4 bases at V and 8 bases at J, leaving 7 bases unmatched. This CDR3 is built from 15 residues.

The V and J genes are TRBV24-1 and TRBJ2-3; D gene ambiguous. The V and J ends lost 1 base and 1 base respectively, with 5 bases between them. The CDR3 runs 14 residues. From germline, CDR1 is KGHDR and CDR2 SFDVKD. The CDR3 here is CATSDFARTDTQYF. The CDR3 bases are TGTGCCACCAGTGATTTTGCCCGCACAGATACGCAGTATTTT.

CDR3 residues: CASYGVSYNEQFF. For the CDR3, the DNA is TGTGCCAGCTACGGGGTATCCTACAATGAGCAGTTCTTC. The chain is built from TRBV7-9 and TRBJ2-1; a possible D gene is TRBD2 (5 bases). CDR3 length: 13 amino acids. V lost 8 bases and J 1 base, leaving 9 bases between the germline ends. Germline CDR1 SEHNR, CDR2 FQNEAQ (reference sequence).

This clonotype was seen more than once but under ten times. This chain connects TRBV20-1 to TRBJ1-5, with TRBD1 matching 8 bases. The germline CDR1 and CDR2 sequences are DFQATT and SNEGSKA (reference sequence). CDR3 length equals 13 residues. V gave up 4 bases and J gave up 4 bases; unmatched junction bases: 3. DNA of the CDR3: TGCAGTGCTATTCGACAGGGGAATCAGCCCCAGCATTTT. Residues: CSAIRQGNQPQHF.

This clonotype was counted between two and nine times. This chain's CDR3 is CASSLTGGYSGNTIYF. As DNA, the CDR3 is TGTGCCAGCAGTTTAACCGGGGGCTACTCTGGAAACACCATATATTTT. The gene calls are TRBV12-3 or TRBV12-4 and TRBJ1-3; D may be TRBD1 (6 bases). Trimming stripped 2 bases from V and 0 bases from J, with 11 bases between. The CDR3 spans 16 residues.

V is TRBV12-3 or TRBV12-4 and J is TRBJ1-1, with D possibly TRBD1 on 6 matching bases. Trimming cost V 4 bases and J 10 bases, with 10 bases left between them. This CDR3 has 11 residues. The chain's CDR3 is CASSYGTRAFF. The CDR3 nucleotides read TGTGCCAGCAGTTACGGGACACGAGCTTTCTTT.

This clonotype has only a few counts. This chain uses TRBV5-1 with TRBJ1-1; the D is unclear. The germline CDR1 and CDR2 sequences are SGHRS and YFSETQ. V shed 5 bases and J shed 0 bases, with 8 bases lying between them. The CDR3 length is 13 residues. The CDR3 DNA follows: TGCGCCAGCAGTAAAAGTCTGAACACTGAAGCTTTCTTT. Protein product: CASSKSLNTEAFF.

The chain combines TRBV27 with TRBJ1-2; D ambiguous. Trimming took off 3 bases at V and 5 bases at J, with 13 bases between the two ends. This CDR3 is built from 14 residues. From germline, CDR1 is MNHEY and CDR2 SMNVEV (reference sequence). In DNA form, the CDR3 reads TGTGCCAGCAGTTTGGACGTGAGGGCTTATGGCTACACCTTC. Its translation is CASSLDVRAYGYTF.

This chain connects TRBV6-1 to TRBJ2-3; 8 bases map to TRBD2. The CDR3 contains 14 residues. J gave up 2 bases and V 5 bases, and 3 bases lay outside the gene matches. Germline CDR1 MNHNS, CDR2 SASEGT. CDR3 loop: CASSRTSFTDTQYF. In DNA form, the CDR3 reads TGTGCCAGCAGTCGGACTAGCTTCACAGATACGCAGTATTTT.

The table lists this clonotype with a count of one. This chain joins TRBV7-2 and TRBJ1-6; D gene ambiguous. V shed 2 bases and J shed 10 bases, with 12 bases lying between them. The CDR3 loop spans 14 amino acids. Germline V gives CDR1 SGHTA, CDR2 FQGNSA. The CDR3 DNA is TGTGCCAGCAGCTTATCTTTTGGCGCGTCACCCCTCCACTTT. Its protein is CASSLSFGASPLHF.

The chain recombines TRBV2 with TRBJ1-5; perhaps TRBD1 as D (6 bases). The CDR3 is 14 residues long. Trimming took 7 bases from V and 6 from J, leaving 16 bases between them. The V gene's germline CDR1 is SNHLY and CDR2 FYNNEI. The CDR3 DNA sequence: TGTGCCAGCACCTCACAGGGAGGGGGTCAGCCCCAGCATTTT. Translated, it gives CASTSQGGGQPQHF.

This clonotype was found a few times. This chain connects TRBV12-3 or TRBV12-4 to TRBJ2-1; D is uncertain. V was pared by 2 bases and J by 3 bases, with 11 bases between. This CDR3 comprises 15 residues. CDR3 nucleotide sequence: TGTGCCAGCAGTTTAAGGCGAAACAGCTACAATGAGCAGTTCTTC. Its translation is CASSLRRNSYNEQFF.

The CDR3 nucleotides read TGTGCCAGCAGTTCAACGGGTCGGCCCGGTGAGACCCAGTACTTC. It yields the protein CASSSTGRPGETQYF. The J gene is TRBJ2-5, the V gene TRBV27; D is unresolved. V was pared by 4 bases and J by 5 bases, with 17 bases between. The germline gives CDR1 MNHEY, CDR2 SMNVEV (reference sequence). The CDR3 totals 15 residues.

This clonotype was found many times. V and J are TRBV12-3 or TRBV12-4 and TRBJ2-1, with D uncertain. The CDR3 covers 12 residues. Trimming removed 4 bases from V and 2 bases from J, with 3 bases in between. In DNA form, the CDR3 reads TGTGCCAGCAGTTCTACCTACAATGAGCAGTTCTTC. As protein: CASSSTYNEQFF.

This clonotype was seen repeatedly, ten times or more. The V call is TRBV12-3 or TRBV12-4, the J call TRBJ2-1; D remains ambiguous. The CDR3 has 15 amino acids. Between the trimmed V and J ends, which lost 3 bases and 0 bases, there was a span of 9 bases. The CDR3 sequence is CASSLGEFSYNEQFF. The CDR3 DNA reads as TGTGCCAGCAGTTTGGGTGAATTCTCCTACAATGAGCAGTTCTTC.

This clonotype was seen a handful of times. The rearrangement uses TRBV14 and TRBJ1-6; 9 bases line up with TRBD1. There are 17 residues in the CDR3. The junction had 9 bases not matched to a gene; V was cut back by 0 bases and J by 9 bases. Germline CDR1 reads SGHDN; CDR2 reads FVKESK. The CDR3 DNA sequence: TGTGCCAGCAGCCAAGACGGGGACAGGGTCGGGAGTTCACCCCTCCACTTT. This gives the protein CASSQDGDRVGSSPLHF.

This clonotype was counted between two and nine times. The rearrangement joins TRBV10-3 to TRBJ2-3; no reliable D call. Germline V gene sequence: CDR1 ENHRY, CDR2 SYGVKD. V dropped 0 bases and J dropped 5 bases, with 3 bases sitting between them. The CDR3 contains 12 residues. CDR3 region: CAISESRDTQYF. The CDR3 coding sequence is TGTGCCATCAGTGAGTCCCGAGATACGCAGTATTTT.

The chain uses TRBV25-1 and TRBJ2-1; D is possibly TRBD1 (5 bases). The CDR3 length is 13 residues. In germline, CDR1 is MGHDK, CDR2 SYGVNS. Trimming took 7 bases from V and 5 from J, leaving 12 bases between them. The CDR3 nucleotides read TGTGCCAGCAATGGGCAGGGCAACAATGAGCAGTTCTTC. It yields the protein CASNGQGNNEQFF. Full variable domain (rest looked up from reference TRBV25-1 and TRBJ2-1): EADIYQTPRYLVIGTGKKITLECSQTMGHDKMYWYQQDPGMELHLIHYSYGVNSTEKGDLSSESTVSRIRTEHFPLTLESARPSHTSQYLCASNGQGNNEQFFGPGTRLTVL.

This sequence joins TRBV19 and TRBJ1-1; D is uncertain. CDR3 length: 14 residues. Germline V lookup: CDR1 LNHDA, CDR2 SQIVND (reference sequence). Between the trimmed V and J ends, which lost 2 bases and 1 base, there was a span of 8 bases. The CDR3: CASSIIRENTEAFF. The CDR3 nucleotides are TGTGCCAGTAGTATAATACGGGAGAACACTGAAGCTTTCTTT.

The CDR3 region has the DNA TGCGCCAGCAGCCGACAACTAGCGGGTTCCTACAATGAGCAGTTCTTC. Translation gives CASSRQLAGSYNEQFF. The V gene is TRBV4-1, the J gene TRBJ2-1; 9 bases match TRBD2. This CDR3 spans 16 amino acids. The germline V gene encodes CDR1 MGHRA and CDR2 YSYEKL. V gave up 4 bases and J gave up 1 base; unmatched junction bases: 5.

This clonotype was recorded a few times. The CDR3 DNA follows: TGTGCCAGCACGGGACTAGCGGGAGATGTGGGTTACAATGAGCAGTTCTTC. Protein: CASTGLAGDVGYNEQFF. V gene TRBV12-3 or TRBV12-4 combines with J gene TRBJ2-1; TRBD2 matches 14 bases. The CDR3 loop spans 17 amino acids. The junction had 9 bases not matched to a gene; V was cut back by 7 bases and J by 4 bases.

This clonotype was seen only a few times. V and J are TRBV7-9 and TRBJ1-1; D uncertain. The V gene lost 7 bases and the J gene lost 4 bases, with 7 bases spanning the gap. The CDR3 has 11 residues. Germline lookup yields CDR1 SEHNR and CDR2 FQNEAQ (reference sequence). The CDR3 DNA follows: TGTGCCAGCACCCAGGTCACTGAAGCTTTCTTT. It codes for CASTQVTEAFF. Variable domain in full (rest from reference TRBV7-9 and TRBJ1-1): DTGVSQNPRHKITKRGQNVTFRCDPISEHNRLYWYRQTLGQGPEFLTYFQNEAQLEKSRLLSDRFSAERPKGSFSTLEIQRTEQGDSAMYLCASTQVTEAFFGQGTRLTVV.